One sample yielded the 4 T cell receptor beta chains listed below, sequenced in a study of identical twins. TCRdb re-called the 5' RACE reads with MiXCR, one entry per CDR3 protein. The sample yields 200,000 or so distinct CDR3 sequences, less than 20% seen once. These data were also filed under a second study, of T cells expressing NK-cell markers.

The sequencing sample was made of CD8+ T cells sorted from blood. Receptors originate from a woman aged 18-30 years in good health.

In this sample, this clonotype turned up a few times. V usage is TRBV7-9 and J usage is TRBJ2-1; D is undetermined. V shed 4 bases and J shed 9 bases, with 13 bases lying between them. This CDR3 has 13 amino acids. Germline-derived CDR1 and CDR2 are SEHNR and FQNEAQ (reference sequence). CDR3 in amino acids: CASSYTGISEQFF. The CDR3 nucleotides are TGTGCCAGCAGCTACACTGGGATAAGTGAGCAGTTCTTC.

The gene calls are TRBV27 and TRBJ2-7, with D perhaps TRBD1 (5 bases). The V and J ends lost 3 bases and 6 bases respectively, with 18 bases between them. The CDR3 consists of 15 residues. CDR1 and CDR2 from the germline V gene are MNHEY and SMNVEV (reference sequence). CDR3 in amino acids: CASSLTENGAREQYF. CDR3 sequence (DNA): TGTGCCAGCAGTTTGACAGAAAATGGGGCTCGCGAGCAGTACTTC.

The gene calls are TRBV4-1 and TRBJ2-1, with 8 bases matching TRBD1. The CDR3 loop spans 13 amino acids. Germline CDR1 MGHRA, CDR2 YSYEKL. V gave up 5 bases and J gave up 10 bases; unmatched junction bases: 7. This CDR3 reads CASSINRGMEQFF. CDR3 coding DNA: TGCGCCAGCAGCATAAACAGGGGGATGGAGCAGTTCTTC.

This clonotype was seen ten or more times. The CDR3 coding sequence is TGTGCCAGCAGCTTACATCCAGATACGCAGTATTTT. Its protein is CASSLHPDTQYF. The gene calls are TRBV11-2 and TRBJ2-3, with D uncertain. Trimming pared 2 bases from V and 4 bases from J, leaving 4 bases between. Germline V CDR1 and CDR2: SGHAT, FQNNGV. The CDR3 consists of 12 residues.